This T cell receptor (beta chain) was identified during a study of blood T cell repertoires in COVID-19. Study as a whole: Acute and convalescent COVID-19 specimens originated in the United States, Italy and Spain. The cDNA or gDNA used as material had been derived from T cells, B-cell-depleted T cells, or PBMCs.

A few counts support this clone. In the original processing: From reference gene primer amplification, estimates of nucleated cell counts were derived. Data came from immunoSEQ multiplex PCR; TCRdb stores just in-frame clones and leaves some out. That table furnishes V, J and clone size, whereas the DNA furnished D and trimming. Altogether 110,000 or so clones are present, 70% to 90% being singletons, with the ten largest covering 3% to 3.5%. Looked up from germline, CDR1 is MGHRA and CDR2 is YSYEKL. The ends lost 11 bases at V and 2 bases at J; junction bases unmatched: 19. This CDR3 spans 18 amino acids.

The clonotype originates from a man aged 35-49 years with acute or convalescent COVID-19. The J gene is TRBJ2-2, the V gene TRBV4-1; 8 bases are a match to TRBD1. The specimen was peripheral blood. CDR3 sequence (DNA): TGCGCCGGAGCAGCCGGCGTCCGACAGGGGACAAACACCGGGGAGCTGTTTTTT. Protein sequence: CAGAAGVRQGTNTGELFF.